The 28 T cell receptor beta chains in this list originate from one sample, sequenced in a study of graft-versus-host responses after intestinal transplantation. TCRdb keeps only in-frame clones here, not all; method: immunoSEQ multiplex PCR. In the table there are around 90,000 clones, 80% to 95% of which are singletons. These receptors lack a known antigen. This specimen consisted of unstimulated CD4+ T cells sorted from spleen or lymph node cells, obtained before intestinal transplant. The receptors were gathered from a human donor who received an intestinal transplant.

The chain carries TRBV5-5 and TRBJ1-2; 9 bases map to TRBD1. V lost 4 bases, J lost 8 bases, and 12 bases stayed unmatched. The CDR3 runs to 15 residues. Germline CDR1 is SGHKS and CDR2 is YYEKEE (reference sequence). DNA for the CDR3: TGTGCCAGCAGCACTACCGAGACAGGGGGAAGGGGCTACACCTTC. It codes for CASSTTETGGRGYTF.

The rearrangement links TRBV15 to TRBJ2-3, with D perhaps matching TRBD2 (5 bases). Per the germline V gene, CDR1 is LNHNV and CDR2 is YYDKDF (reference sequence). The CDR3 length is 16 residues. Trimming removed 0 bases from V and 4 bases from J, with 14 bases in between. The CDR3 is CATSRDGLIGADTQYF. The DNA of the CDR3 is TGTGCCACCAGCAGAGATGGACTTATTGGGGCAGATACGCAGTATTTT.

The chain uses TRBV6-1 and TRBJ1-3; unclear D gene. The CDR3 is made up of 14 amino acids. With 6 bases removed from V and 8 bases from J, the gap between germline ends came to 17 bases. The V gene's germline CDR1 is MNHNS and CDR2 SASEGT. The CDR3 sequence is CASSAGSRGDTIYF. The CDR3 nucleotides read TGTGCCAGCAGCGCCGGGAGTAGAGGAGACACCATATATTTT.

The chain carries TRBV29-1 and TRBJ2-2; a possible D gene is TRBD2 (6 bases). Looked up from germline, CDR1 is SQVTM and CDR2 is ANQGSEA. CDR3 length: 16 amino acids. V lost 4 bases, J lost 0 bases, and 15 bases lay in between. The CDR3 bases are TGCAGCGTTGGTGTTGTTCGGGGGTCGAACACCGGGGAGCTGTTTTTT. Protein product: CSVGVVRGSNTGELFF.

The rearrangement uses TRBV5-4 and TRBJ2-3; D uncertain. CDR1 and CDR2 from the germline V gene are SGHNT and YYREEE (reference sequence). The CDR3 has 13 amino acids. Trimming left V 1 base short and J 2 bases short, with 5 bases between. CDR3 DNA sequence: TGTGCCAGCAGCTTGTCGGCCACAGATACGCAGTATTTT. Translating it yields CASSLSATDTQYF.

This sequence joins TRBV5-1 and TRBJ2-6, with a tentative D call TRBD1 (5 bases). CDR1 is SGHRS and CDR2 is YFSETQ in the germline V gene. The CDR3 consists of 17 residues. Trimming shortened V by 4 bases and J by 0 bases, and 14 bases separated the two germline ends. The CDR3, as DNA: TGCGCCAGCAGCCATTATCAGGGTAGCTCTGGGGCCAACGTCCTGACTTTC. It yields the protein CASSHYQGSSGANVLTF.

This clone was detected only a few times. This rearrangement joins TRBV15 to TRBJ1-1; TRBD1 aligns across 8 bases. Germline V gives CDR1 LNHNV, CDR2 YYDKDF (reference sequence). The V gene end was trimmed by 3 bases and the J gene end by 5 bases; junction bases not matched to a gene: 8. The length of the CDR3 is 15 residues. The CDR3 bases are TGTGCCACCAGCAGCCTGACAGGGGAGGGAACTGAAGCTTTCTTT. Protein: CATSSLTGEGTEAFF.

The chain couples TRBV29-1 to TRBJ1-5; D unresolved. This CDR3 has 12 amino acids. In germline, CDR1 is SQVTM, CDR2 ANQGSEA. With 5 bases removed from V and 3 bases from J, the gap between germline ends came to 8 bases. CDR3 sequence: CSVSDANQPQHF. DNA for the CDR3: TGCAGCGTTTCGGACGCCAATCAGCCCCAGCATTTT.

V gene TRBV27 combines with J gene TRBJ1-1, with TRBD1 matching 7 bases. Unmatched junction bases numbered 5, after V lost 5 bases and J lost 5 bases. The germline gives CDR1 MNHEY, CDR2 SMNVEV (reference sequence). The CDR3 loop spans 13 amino acids. CDR3 protein: CASSPTGETEAFF. The CDR3 DNA is TGTGCCAGCAGTCCCACAGGGGAGACTGAAGCTTTCTTT.

There are a few counts of this clone. The rearrangement joins TRBV13 to TRBJ2-7, with 7 bases that match TRBD1. CDR3 length: 15 amino acids. Losses at the gene ends were 5 bases for V and 3 bases for J; bases not matched to a gene: 10. Germline V gene lookup returns CDR1 PRHDT and CDR2 FYEKMQ (reference sequence). CDR3 nucleotides: TGTGCCAGCAGCATAAGGACAGGCGTATTCTACGAGCAGTACTTC. Its translation: CASSIRTGVFYEQYF.

The CDR3 here is CASSSRSGTSLWATRNEQFF. CDR3 DNA sequence: TGTGCCAGCAGCTCCCGCTCCGGGACTAGCTTATGGGCCACACGTAATGAGCAGTTCTTC. This sequence joins TRBV2 and TRBJ2-1; 9 nucleotides match TRBD2. J gave up 7 bases and V 6 bases, and 25 bases lay outside the gene matches. The germline CDR1 and CDR2 sequences are SNHLY and FYNNEI. The CDR3 is 20 residues long.

The J gene is TRBJ2-7, the V gene TRBV6-1, with a tentative D call TRBD1 (6 bases). Germline V CDR1 and CDR2: MNHNS, SASEGT. V was cut by 3 bases and J by 4 bases, with 25 bases left in between. This CDR3 is 18 amino acids long. The CDR3 spells CASSDRQDFSPLPYEQYF. The CDR3 DNA reads as TGTGCCAGCAGTGATCGACAGGATTTCTCCCCCTTGCCTTACGAGCAGTACTTC.

In this sample, this clone turned up a few times. The genes are TRBV14 and TRBJ2-7, with TRBD1 matching 9 bases. CDR1 is SGHDN, CDR2 FVKESK, per germline. This CDR3 spans 13 amino acids. V lost 3 bases and J lost 7; bases outside the gene matches: 4. This chain's CDR3 is CASSHRQGGEQYF. Here the CDR3 DNA reads TGTGCCAGCAGCCATCGACAGGGGGGGGAGCAGTACTTC.

The rearrangement links TRBV5-1 to TRBJ1-3, with 7 bases that match TRBD1. CDR3 size: 18 residues. Germline V gene lookup returns CDR1 SGHRS and CDR2 YFSETQ. Unmatched junction bases numbered 15, after V lost 2 bases and J lost 4 bases. The CDR3 DNA sequence: TGCGCCAGCAGCTTAAGGAGTAATACAGGGGTAGCCGGAAACACCATATATTTT. The encoded protein is CASSLRSNTGVAGNTIYF. Complete variable domain (other parts from reference TRBV5-1 and TRBJ1-3): KAGVTQTPRYLIKTRGQQVTLSCSPISGHRSVSWYQQTPGQGLQFLFEYFSETQRNKGNFPGRFSGRQFSNSRSEMNVSTLELGDSALYLCASSLRSNTGVAGNTIYFGEGSWLTVV.

The rearrangement joins TRBV7-6 to TRBJ2-1; 7 nucleotides line up with TRBD2. The CDR3 is made up of 15 amino acids. Unmatched junction bases numbered 2, after V lost 1 base and J lost 2 bases. Germline CDR1 reads SGHVS; CDR2 reads FNYEAQ. The CDR3 DNA is TGTGCCAGCAGCTTAGGCGGGACTACCTACAATGAGCAGTTCTTC. Protein: CASSLGGTTYNEQFF.

The chain employs TRBV5-4 and TRBJ1-2; no definite D call. The CDR3 has 12 amino acids. Trimming left V 4 bases short and J 8 bases short, with 12 bases between. CDR1 is SGHNT, CDR2 YYREEE, per germline (reference sequence). The CDR3 nucleotides are TGTGCCAGCAGCGAGGGAAAAATGGGCTACACCTTC. It codes for CASSEGKMGYTF.

V is TRBV30 and J is TRBJ2-1, with 9 bases fitting TRBD2. Germline V lookup: CDR1 GTSNPN, CDR2 SVGIG (reference sequence). The V gene end was trimmed by 3 bases and the J gene end by 3 bases; junction bases not matched to a gene: 6. This CDR3 region has 15 residues. The CDR3 DNA is TGTGCCTGGAGGGGCCGAGCGGGAGGCTACAATGAGCAGTTCTTC. Translated: CAWRGRAGGYNEQFF.

The CDR3 sequence: CASIRLAVSGANVLTF. The CDR3 DNA sequence: TGTGCCAGCATCCGACTAGCGGTGTCTGGGGCCAACGTCCTGACTTTC. The J gene is TRBJ2-6, the V gene TRBV2; 9 bases fit TRBD2. J was trimmed by 1 base and V by 7 bases; bases with no gene match: 5. Germline V gives CDR1 SNHLY, CDR2 FYNNEI. CDR3 length equals 16 residues.

The V call is TRBV11-1, the J call TRBJ2-5; D gene uncertain. The CDR3 contains 14 residues. Trimming removed 3 bases from V and 2 bases from J, with 10 bases in between. Germline V gene lookup returns CDR1 SGHAT and CDR2 FQDESV (reference sequence). CDR3 sequence: CASSLSGLQETQYF. CDR3 nucleotides: TGTGCCAGCAGCTTGTCCGGGCTACAAGAGACCCAGTACTTC.

The chain combines TRBV18 with TRBJ2-7, with a weak D call TRBD1 (5 bases). Germline V CDR1 and CDR2: KGHSH, LQKENI. This CDR3 spans 13 amino acids. V was shortened by 6 bases and J by 1 base, with 10 bases between the two germline ends. CDR3 DNA: TGTGCCAGCTCCCGGAAGGGGTCCTACGAGCAGTACTTC. Protein: CASSRKGSYEQYF.

The chain recombines TRBV19 with TRBJ1-5; possibly TRBD1 for D (5 bases). V shed 7 bases and J shed 0 bases, with 10 bases lying between them. Germline assignment: CDR1 LNHDA and CDR2 SQIVND (reference sequence). There are 14 residues in the CDR3. CDR3 sequence: CASTGVNSNQPQHF. In DNA form, the CDR3 reads TGTGCCAGTACGGGGGTGAATAGCAATCAGCCCCAGCATTTT.

This clone was counted a single time. This chain's CDR3 is CASSMGIQGGEQFF. In DNA form, the CDR3 reads TGTGCCAGTAGTATGGGGATACAGGGCGGGGAGCAGTTCTTC. The chain links TRBV19 to TRBJ2-1; weak D call: TRBD1 (6 bases). The CDR3 is 14 residues long. Trimming took off 3 bases at V and 10 bases at J, with 16 bases between the two ends. CDR1 and CDR2 from the germline V gene are LNHDA and SQIVND (reference sequence). The variable domain in full, completed from reference TRBV19 and TRBJ2-1, reads DGGITQSPKYLFRKEGQNVTLSCEQNLNHDAMYWYRQDPGQGLRLIYYSQIVNDFQKGDIAEGYSVSREKKESFPLTVTSAQKNPTAFYLCASSMGIQGGEQFFGPGTRLTVL.

V and J are TRBV27 and TRBJ2-7; TRBD2 aligns across 8 bases. Germline V gene data show CDR1 as MNHEY and CDR2 as SMNVEV (reference sequence). Trimming removed 7 bases from V and 6 bases from J; junction bases left unmatched: 8. This CDR3 contains 13 residues. CDR3 coding DNA: TGTGCCAGCACTGACCTTAGCGGGATCGAGCAGTACTTC. Translation: CASTDLSGIEQYF.

The V gene is TRBV5-6, the J gene TRBJ2-7, with a weak D call TRBD2 (5 bases). Germline V gene sequence: CDR1 SGHDT, CDR2 YYEEEE. There are 14 residues in the CDR3. Trimming shortened V by 2 bases and J by 3 bases, and 12 bases separated the two germline ends. The CDR3 DNA follows: TGTGCCAGCAGCTTTGGTGGGAGAAACTACGAGCAGTACTTC. Translated, it gives CASSFGGRNYEQYF.

The J gene is TRBJ2-1, the V gene TRBV28, with 8 nucleotides matching TRBD2. Germline V gene sequence: CDR1 MDHEN, CDR2 SYDVKM. The junction had 4 bases not matched to a gene; V was cut back by 3 bases and J by 0 bases. There are 16 residues in the CDR3. Written as DNA, the CDR3 is TGTGCCAGCAGTTTCCGAGCGGGAGTCTCCTACAATGAGCAGTTCTTC. This codes for CASSFRAGVSYNEQFF.

The gene calls are TRBV25-1 and TRBJ1-3; 9 nucleotides match TRBD1. The V segment lost 6 bases and the J segment 4 bases; nucleotides outside the gene matches: 7. The germline V gene encodes CDR1 MGHDK and CDR2 SYGVNS. The CDR3 is made up of 15 amino acids. The CDR3 here is CASRGQGFFGNTIYF. The CDR3, as DNA: TGTGCCAGCAGGGGACAGGGCTTCTTCGGAAACACCATATATTTT.

This clone has just a few counts. V and J are TRBV11-2 and TRBJ1-2; D gene unclear. Germline-derived CDR1 and CDR2 are SGHAT and FQNNGV. V lost 0 bases and J 5 bases, leaving 4 bases between the germline ends. The CDR3 runs to 12 residues. CDR3 nucleotide sequence: TGTGCCAGCAGCTTAGATCGGTATGGCTACACCTTC. Translating it yields CASSLDRYGYTF. The entire variable domain, with the rest obtained from reference TRBV11-2 and TRBJ1-2, is as follows: EAGVAQSPRYKIIEKRQSVAFWCNPISGHATLYWYQQILGQGPKLLIQFQNNGVVDDSQLPKDRFSAERLKGVDSTLKIQPAKLEDSAVYLCASSLDRYGYTFGSGTRLTVV.

The chain combines TRBV6-5 with TRBJ1-5; 8 nucleotides match TRBD1. The CDR3 consists of 13 residues. The junction had 4 bases not matched to a gene; V was cut back by 9 bases and J by 3 bases. Germline V lookup: CDR1 MNHEY, CDR2 SVGAGI. CDR3 sequence reads: CASQTGVNQPQHF. CDR3 DNA sequence: TGTGCCAGTCAGACAGGGGTCAATCAGCCCCAGCATTTT.